This T cell receptor (beta chain) was identified during a study of blood T cell repertoires in COVID-19. V dropped 4 bases and J dropped 1 base, with 8 bases sitting between them. CDR1 is LGHDT and CDR2 is YNNKEL in the germline V gene (reference sequence). This CDR3 contains 15 residues. Only in-frame clones appear in the TCRdb table, and some are missing; sequencing was by immunoSEQ multiplex PCR. This table holds 200,000 to 300,000 clones, approximately 86% found once. The rearrangement uses TRBV3-1 (or the pseudogene TRBV3-2) and TRBJ2-6; D not certain. What was sequenced was peripheral blood. The TCR sequence derives from a man in his forties who had recovered from COVID-19. CDR3 DNA sequence: TGTGCCAGCAGCCTGCTAAGTTCTGGGGCCAACGTCCTGACTTTC. Protein sequence: CASSLLSSGANVLTF.